One and the same sample provided the 27 T cell receptor beta chains below, sequenced in a study of blood T cell repertoires in COVID-19. Libraries were prepared by immunoSEQ multiplex PCR; TCRdb keeps only in-frame clonotypes and omits some of them. The data hold about 330,000 clones, with 80% to 90% observed a single time. The sequenced material came from PBMCs or T cells enriched from blood (not recorded which). The receptors were sampled from a young man who had recovered from COVID-19.

This chain joins TRBV18 and TRBJ2-3; a weak D match, TRBD2 (6 bases). This CDR3 is 21 amino acids long. The germline V gene encodes CDR1 KGHSH and CDR2 LQKENI. Trimming stripped 5 bases from V and 2 bases from J, with 32 bases between. As DNA, the CDR3 is TGTGCCAGCTCAACATCCCGGTCAGGTTGGGATAGCGGACTACTCACAGATACGCAGTATTTT. Translated: CASSTSRSGWDSGLLTDTQYF.

The chain has TRBV15 and TRBJ2-7; 7 positions match TRBD1. The length of the CDR3 is 15 residues. In germline, CDR1 is LNHNV, CDR2 YYDKDF (reference sequence). V lost 5 bases, J lost 0 bases, and 7 bases stayed unmatched. The CDR3 sequence: CATSEGTAISYEQYF. The DNA for the CDR3 is TGTGCCACCAGCGAGGGGACAGCGATCTCCTACGAGCAGTACTTC. The variable domain in full, with the rest retrieved from reference TRBV15 and TRBJ2-7, is DAMVIQNPRYQVTQFGKPVTLSCSQTLNHNVMYWYQQKSSQAPKLLFHYYDKDFNNEADTPDNFQSRRPNTSFCFLDIRSPGLGDTAMYLCATSEGTAISYEQYFGPGTRLTVT.

V and J are TRBV7-6 and TRBJ1-6; a weak D match, TRBD1 (5 bases). The V gene's germline CDR1 is SGHVS and CDR2 FNYEAQ. The CDR3 has 14 amino acids. V was shortened by 4 bases and J by 10 bases, with 14 bases between the two germline ends. CDR3 loop: CASSSSGGGSPLHF. CDR3 bases: TGTGCCAGCAGCTCTTCGGGGGGAGGGTCACCCCTCCACTTT.

The CDR3 loop reads CASRITGSNYEQYF. In nucleotides, the CDR3 is TGTGCCAGCAGAATCACTGGGAGTAACTACGAGCAGTACTTC. The chain combines TRBV6-5 with TRBJ2-7; D possibly corresponds to TRBD2 (5 bases). The V end lost 6 bases, the J end lost 3 bases, and 15 bases lay between the germline ends. This CDR3 has 14 residues. Germline CDR1 reads MNHEY; CDR2 reads SVGAGI.

The rearrangement links TRBV15 to TRBJ1-6; unclear D gene. The germline gives CDR1 LNHNV, CDR2 YYDKDF (reference sequence). The CDR3 is 14 residues long. The germline V and J ends were trimmed by 3 bases and 7 bases, with 10 bases remaining between them. DNA for the CDR3: TGTGCCACCAGCAGTCACGGGGAAAATTCACCCCTCCACTTT. Residues: CATSSHGENSPLHF.

V is TRBV24-1 and J is TRBJ2-7, with TRBD1 as a possible D gene (5 bases). V dropped 3 bases and J dropped 0 bases, with 8 bases sitting between them. The CDR3 covers 14 residues. Germline loops: CDR1 KGHDR, CDR2 SFDVKD. This CDR3 reads CATSDTGHSYEQYF. CDR3 sequence (DNA): TGTGCCACCAGTGATACCGGACACTCCTACGAGCAGTACTTC.

This clone was found once. The sample holds other DNA sequences that translate to the same CDR3. The V and J genes are TRBV15 and TRBJ2-7; TRBD1 aligns across 7 bases. V gave up 0 bases and J gave up 3 bases; unmatched junction bases: 2. Germline V gives CDR1 LNHNV, CDR2 YYDKDF (reference sequence). This CDR3 is 14 amino acids long. The CDR3 region has the DNA TGTGCCACCAGCAGAGACAGGGGGAGCTACGAGCAGTACTTC. Residues: CATSRDRGSYEQYF.

The V call is TRBV11-2, the J call TRBJ1-6; the match to TRBD1 covers 7 bases. Losses at the gene ends were 5 bases for V and 3 bases for J; bases not matched to a gene: 10. Germline-derived CDR1 and CDR2 are SGHAT and FQNNGV. The CDR3 runs 17 residues. The CDR3 DNA sequence: TGTGCCAGCAGCGTCATGGACAGGCTCAGCTATAATTCACCCCTCCACTTT. It translates to CASSVMDRLSYNSPLHF.

V gene TRBV27 combines with J gene TRBJ2-7, with 7 positions matching TRBD2. The CDR3 sequence is 16 residues long. The germline gives CDR1 MNHEY, CDR2 SMNVEV (reference sequence). The trim removed 3 bases at V and 4 bases at J, leaving 12 bases unmatched. The CDR3 nucleotides are TGTGCCAGCAGTTTCAGCCCCCTCGGGGGGTCGTACGAGCAGTACTTC. This codes for CASSFSPLGGSYEQYF.

The rearrangement uses TRBV2 and TRBJ1-6; 8 positions agree with TRBD1. The V segment lost 2 bases and the J segment 9 bases; nucleotides outside the gene matches: 6. The CDR3 contains 15 residues. Germline CDR1 SNHLY, CDR2 FYNNEI. As DNA, the CDR3 is TGTGCCAGCAGTGAATGGGACAGGACAGGTTCACCCCTCCACTTT. Amino acid sequence: CASSEWDRTGSPLHF.

The chain has TRBV18 and TRBJ2-7; D ambiguous. V was pared by 0 bases and J by 3 bases, with 9 bases between. The CDR3 is 14 amino acids. Looked up from germline, CDR1 is KGHSH and CDR2 is LQKENI. The CDR3 sequence: CASSPPEFIYEQYF. The CDR3 nucleotides read TGTGCCAGCTCACCACCCGAGTTTATCTACGAGCAGTACTTC.

V is TRBV7-6 and J is TRBJ1-6; D possibly corresponds to TRBD1 (5 bases). The CDR3 has 13 residues. V lost 6 bases, J lost 7 bases, and 10 bases lay in between. Per the germline V gene, CDR1 is SGHVS and CDR2 is FNYEAQ. In nucleotides, the CDR3 is TGTGCCAGCAGTTGGGGGGAAAATTCACCCCTCCACTTT. It translates to CASSWGENSPLHF. Based on the CDR3 plus reference TRBV7-6 and TRBJ1-6, the full variable domain is GAGVSQSPRYKVTKRGQDVALRCDPISGHVSLYWYRQALGQGPEFLTYFNYEAQQDKSGLPNDRFSAERPEGSISTLTIQRTEQRDSAMYRCASSWGENSPLHFGNGTRLTVT.

The chain links TRBV5-4 to TRBJ1-6; D might be TRBD1 (5 bases). Germline V gives CDR1 SGHNT, CDR2 YYREEE (reference sequence). Trimming removed 4 bases from V and 9 bases from J, with 14 bases in between. CDR3 length equals 14 residues. DNA of the CDR3: TGTGCCAGCAGCACACGTGCGGGACCTTCACCCCTCCACTTT. It specifies CASSTRAGPSPLHF.

This chain connects TRBV6-6 to TRBJ1-5; 10 bases map to TRBD1. This CDR3 has 16 amino acids. Germline V lookup: CDR1 MNHNY, CDR2 SVGAGI (reference sequence). V lost 6 bases and J lost 4; bases outside the gene matches: 9. The CDR3 DNA sequence: TGTGCCAGCAGAGATCAAGACAGGGGGCTGAATCAGCCCCAGCATTTT. It yields the protein CASRDQDRGLNQPQHF.

The gene calls are TRBV5-1 and TRBJ2-3; TRBD2 agrees at 13 bases. The CDR3 contains 18 residues. Germline V gene data show CDR1 as SGHRS and CDR2 as YFSETQ. The trim removed 4 bases at V and 0 bases at J, leaving 8 bases unmatched. The CDR3 loop reads CASSRWTSGGQSTDTQYF. The CDR3 DNA reads as TGCGCCAGCAGCCGCTGGACTAGCGGGGGCCAGAGCACAGATACGCAGTATTTT.

This clone occurred once. CDR3 nucleotide sequence: TGTGCCAGCAGTTACGCCACAGGGGTCGGAACCGGGGAGCTGTTTTTT. This translates into CASSYATGVGTGELFF. The chain couples TRBV6-5 to TRBJ2-2; 7 bases line up with TRBD1. Trimming at V came to 2 bases and at J to 5 bases, leaving 8 bases not matched to a gene. CDR3 size: 16 residues. The V gene's germline CDR1 is MNHEY and CDR2 SVGAGI.

The chain has TRBV5-6 and TRBJ2-1; no definite D call. There are 13 residues in the CDR3. Germline assignment: CDR1 SGHDT and CDR2 YYEEEE. V was pared by 0 bases and J by 8 bases, with 9 bases between. This CDR3 is CASSLELSDEQFF. The CDR3 coding sequence is TGTGCCAGCAGCTTGGAACTGAGCGATGAGCAGTTCTTC.

The chain links TRBV11-2 to TRBJ2-1, with D possibly being TRBD2 (7 bases). Trimming took off 2 bases at V and 7 bases at J, with 27 bases between the two ends. This CDR3 has 19 residues. CDR1 is SGHAT and CDR2 is FQNNGV in the germline V gene. CDR3 in amino acids: CASSLRSQGGTVRRNEQFF. The CDR3 nucleotides read TGTGCCAGCAGCTTACGGTCACAGGGAGGGACCGTCAGGCGGAATGAGCAGTTCTTC. The whole variable domain, filled in from reference TRBV11-2 and TRBJ2-1, reads EAGVAQSPRYKIIEKRQSVAFWCNPISGHATLYWYQQILGQGPKLLIQFQNNGVVDDSQLPKDRFSAERLKGVDSTLKIQPAKLEDSAVYLCASSLRSQGGTVRRNEQFFGPGTRLTVL.

V is TRBV28 and J is TRBJ1-2; 9 nucleotides match TRBD1. J lost 6 bases, V lost 7 bases, and 9 bases had no gene match. CDR3 length: 14 residues. In germline, CDR1 is MDHEN, CDR2 SYDVKM. The CDR3 DNA reads as TGTGCCAGCACCACACAAGGACAGGGGAATGGCTACACCTTC. It encodes CASTTQGQGNGYTF.

The rearrangement joins TRBV5-1 to TRBJ1-2; D call uncertain. Trimming took 0 bases from V and 4 from J, leaving 10 bases between them. This CDR3 region has 14 residues. The germline V gene has CDR1 SGHRS and CDR2 YFSETQ. CDR3 bases: TGCGCCAGCAGCTTGGATTTGGCAACCTATGGCTACACCTTC. Its protein is CASSLDLATYGYTF. Complete variable domain (other parts from reference TRBV5-1 and TRBJ1-2): KAGVTQTPRYLIKTRGQQVTLSCSPISGHRSVSWYQQTPGQGLQFLFEYFSETQRNKGNFPGRFSGRQFSNSRSEMNVSTLELGDSALYLCASSLDLATYGYTFGSGTRLTVV.

The rearrangement joins TRBV5-5 to TRBJ1-5; D gene uncertain. The CDR3 covers 16 residues. In germline, CDR1 is SGHKS, CDR2 YYEKEE (reference sequence). V lost 0 bases, J lost 4 bases, and 14 bases lay in between. The CDR3 is CASSLGAGRLNQPQHF. CDR3 nucleotides: TGTGCCAGCAGCTTGGGCGCCGGGAGGTTGAATCAGCCCCAGCATTTT. The full variable domain, its missing parts supplied by reference TRBV5-5 and TRBJ1-5, is DAGVTQSPTHLIKTRGQQVTLRCSPISGHKSVSWYQQVLGQGPQFIFQYYEKEERGRGNFPDRFSARQFPNYSSELNVNALLLGDSALYLCASSLGAGRLNQPQHFGDGTRLSIL.

This clone turned up a few times. V gene TRBV11-1 combines with J gene TRBJ2-7, with 8 bases identical to TRBD2. V gave up 6 bases and J gave up 9 bases; unmatched junction bases: 4. The germline CDR1 and CDR2 sequences are SGHAT and FQDESV (reference sequence). This CDR3 region has 11 residues. In DNA, the CDR3 is TGTGCCAGCAGGGCGGGAGGAGGGCAGTACTTC. It yields the protein CASRAGGGQYF.

The J gene is TRBJ2-3, the V gene TRBV3-1 (or the pseudogene TRBV3-2), with 13 bases identical to TRBD2. J was trimmed by 3 bases and V by 4 bases; bases with no gene match: 7. The CDR3 is made up of 17 amino acids. CDR1 and CDR2 from the germline V gene are LGHDT and YNNKEL (reference sequence). Written as DNA, the CDR3 is TGTGCCAGCAGCCCCGGACTAGCGGGGGTACGGACAGATACGCAGTATTTT. This codes for CASSPGLAGVRTDTQYF.

J is TRBJ2-7 and V is TRBV5-1, with 9 bases identical to TRBD2. Germline CDR1 and CDR2: SGHRS and YFSETQ. The CDR3 consists of 16 residues. After removal of 4 bases from V and 4 bases from J, the junction contained 12 bases not matched to a gene. CDR3 coding DNA: TGCGCCAGCAGCCGATCTGGGGGACTAGCAGGTTACGAGCAGTACTTC. Amino acids: CASSRSGGLAGYEQYF.

The chain employs TRBV5-1 and TRBJ1-2, with D uncertain. CDR3 size: 15 residues. Looked up from germline, CDR1 is SGHRS and CDR2 is YFSETQ. Trimming left V 5 bases short and J 5 bases short, with 19 bases between. In nucleotides, the CDR3 is TGCGCCAGCAGTAGCACCAATCCGGGAGGATATGGCTACACCTTC. Protein product: CASSSTNPGGYGYTF. The full variable domain, in which reference TRBV5-1 and TRBJ1-2 provide the parts outside the CDR3, is KAGVTQTPRYLIKTRGQQVTLSCSPISGHRSVSWYQQTPGQGLQFLFEYFSETQRNKGNFPGRFSGRQFSNSRSEMNVSTLELGDSALYLCASSSTNPGGYGYTFGSGTRLTVV.

V is TRBV7-9 and J is TRBJ1-1; D not resolved. V lost 3 bases, J lost 2 bases, and 13 bases lay in between. Germline V CDR1 and CDR2: SEHNR, FQNEAQ (reference sequence). This CDR3 has 15 amino acids. The CDR3 DNA reads as TGTGCCAGCAGCTTTTCGCCAGGAATTAACACTGAAGCTTTCTTT. Protein: CASSFSPGINTEAFF.

This sequence joins TRBV28 and TRBJ1-5; D gene unclear. This CDR3 has 15 residues. CDR1 is MDHEN and CDR2 is SYDVKM in the germline V gene. V was pared by 5 bases and J by 1 base, with 12 bases between. CDR3 bases: TGTGCCAGCAGTCCTAGGACTTGGAGCAATCAGCCCCAGCATTTT. Protein sequence: CASSPRTWSNQPQHF.